This T cell receptor (beta chain) was sequenced in a study of shared clonotypes between healthy human individuals. Of note for this clone: The antigen remains undetermined.

The material for each subset, its genomic DNA, was split evenly across several immunoSEQ plates. Profiled with immunoSEQ multiplex PCR; TCRdb holds only in-frame clones, not every one. This table has 550,000 to 800,000 clones, 90% appearing once. Findings and limits, study-wide: Depth of sequencing was expected to influence donor clonotype sharing.

The CDR3 is 18 amino acids. V was trimmed by 3 bases and J by 0 bases, leaving 19 bases between them. The germline gives CDR1 SGHRS, CDR2 YFSETQ. This chain connects TRBV5-1 to TRBJ2-1; D is possibly TRBD2 (5 bases). The sequence was obtained from a man aged 18 to 35 in good health. Some clones in this sample may be carry-over from other donors' samples. The specimen sequenced was memory CD8+ T cells from PBMCs. Subset indicated: CD45RO+ cells pooled with CCR7-negative TemRA cells. Here the CDR3 DNA reads TGCGCCAGCAGCTCTATCGGACTCCCCCCTAGCTCCTACAATGAGCAGTTCTTC. It yields the protein CASSSIGLPPSSYNEQFF.